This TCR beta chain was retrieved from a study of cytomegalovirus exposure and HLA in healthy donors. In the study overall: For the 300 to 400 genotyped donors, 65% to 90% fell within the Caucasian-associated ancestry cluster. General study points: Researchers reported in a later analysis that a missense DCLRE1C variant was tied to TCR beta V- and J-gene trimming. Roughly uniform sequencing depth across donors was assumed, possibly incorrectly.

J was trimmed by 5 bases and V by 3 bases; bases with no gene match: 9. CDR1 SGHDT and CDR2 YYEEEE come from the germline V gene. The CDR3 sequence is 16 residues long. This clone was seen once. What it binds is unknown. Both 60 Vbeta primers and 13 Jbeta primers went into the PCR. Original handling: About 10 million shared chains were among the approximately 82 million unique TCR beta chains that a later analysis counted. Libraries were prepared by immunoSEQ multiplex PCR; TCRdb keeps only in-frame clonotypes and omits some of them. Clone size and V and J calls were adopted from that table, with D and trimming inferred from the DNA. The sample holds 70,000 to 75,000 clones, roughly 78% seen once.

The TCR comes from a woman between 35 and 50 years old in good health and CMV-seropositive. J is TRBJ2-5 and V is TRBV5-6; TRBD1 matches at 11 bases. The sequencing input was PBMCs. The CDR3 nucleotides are TGTGCCAGCAGCTCGAGGGGACAGGGGGTGCGGGAGACCCAGTACTTC. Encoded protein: CASSSRGQGVRETQYF. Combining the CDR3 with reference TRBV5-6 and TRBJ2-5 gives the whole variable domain DAGVTQSPTHLIKTRGQQVTLRCSPKSGHDTVSWYQQALGQGPQFIFQYYEEEERQRGNFPDRFSGHQFPNYSSELNVNALLLGDSALYLCASSSRGQGVRETQYFGPGTRLLVL.